The rows below give T cell receptor beta chains drawn from one sample of a study of blood T cell repertoires in COVID-19. Clones were read by immunoSEQ multiplex PCR, and TCRdb kept only the in-frame ones, dropping some. This sample has about 250,000 clones, with around 89% found just once. The sample was PBMCs or T cells enriched from blood (not recorded which). Receptors originate from a woman in her late teens or twenties who had recovered from COVID-19. The CDR3 runs from the conserved cysteine through the conserved F or W. A D gene is named only where the DNA matches it firmly.

V	J	D	CDR3
TRBV5-1	TRBJ1-1	-	CASSLPGGDTEAFF
TRBV12-3/TRBV12-4	TRBJ1-2	TRBD1	CASRQGNYGYTF
TRBV6-1	TRBJ1-1	TRBD1	CASSDRQGENTEAFF
TRBV9	TRBJ2-1	TRBD2	CASSVPSGGGEQFF
TRBV12-3/TRBV12-4	TRBJ2-5	-	CASSFRGQESQYF
TRBV25-1	TRBJ1-4	-	CASSDHSTSFGKLFF
TRBV9	TRBJ1-1	TRBD1	CASSEDRVATEAFF
TRBV19	TRBJ1-2	TRBD1	CASTQSTGGDLYGYTF
TRBV7-2	TRBJ2-1	TRBD2	CASGSYGAGVTYNEQFF
TRBV19	TRBJ1-5	TRBD1	CASSSRQGAGPEPQHF
TRBV29-1	TRBJ1-2	TRBD1	CSVEGQDRGNYGYTF
TRBV18	TRBJ1-1	-	CASSPPTQTEAFF
TRBV15	TRBJ1-5	-	CATSREGLVEGRMGNQPQHF
TRBV27	TRBJ1-6	-	CASRTVGVNNSPLHF
TRBV29-1	TRBJ1-2	TRBD1	CSVEVIGQGAGYGYTF
TRBV5-1	TRBJ1-6	-	CASSSRSENSPLHF
TRBV2	TRBJ2-7	-	CASMSDRNGEQYF
TRBV4-1	TRBJ2-2	-	CASSPWPNTGELFF
TRBV14	TRBJ2-5	-	CASSPGLRETQYF
TRBV28	TRBJ2-3	-	CASSSTTSETQYF
TRBV27	TRBJ1-4	TRBD1	CASSGTGEKLFF
TRBV12-3/TRBV12-4	TRBJ1-6	-	CASSLSYNSPLHF
TRBV29-1	TRBJ1-2	TRBD1	CSVEDPWTGTYGYTF
TRBV11-2	TRBJ2-5	-	CASSSQETQYF
TRBV18	TRBJ2-5	TRBD1	CASSPLTGGQETQYF
TRBV3-1/TRBV3-2	TRBJ1-2	-	CASSPSRGEANYGYTF
TRBV6-5	TRBJ1-5	-	CASSSTAGVNQPQHF